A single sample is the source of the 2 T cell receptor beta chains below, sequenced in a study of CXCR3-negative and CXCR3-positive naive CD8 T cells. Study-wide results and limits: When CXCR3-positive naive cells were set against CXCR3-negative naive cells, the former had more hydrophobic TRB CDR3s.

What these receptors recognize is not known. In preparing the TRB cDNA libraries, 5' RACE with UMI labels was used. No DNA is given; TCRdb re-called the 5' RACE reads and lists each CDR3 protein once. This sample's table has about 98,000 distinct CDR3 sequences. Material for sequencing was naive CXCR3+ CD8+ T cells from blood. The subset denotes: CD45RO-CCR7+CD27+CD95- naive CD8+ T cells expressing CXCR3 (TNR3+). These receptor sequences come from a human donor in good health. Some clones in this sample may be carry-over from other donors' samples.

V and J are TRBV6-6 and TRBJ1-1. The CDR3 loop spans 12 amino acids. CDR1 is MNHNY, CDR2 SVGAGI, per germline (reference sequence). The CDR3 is CASAWGPGEAFF.

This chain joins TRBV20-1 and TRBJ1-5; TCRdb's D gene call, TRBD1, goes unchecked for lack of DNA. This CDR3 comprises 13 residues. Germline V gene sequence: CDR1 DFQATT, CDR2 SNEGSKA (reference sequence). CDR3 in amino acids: CSTGAGSNQPQHF.